This T cell receptor (beta chain) was identified in a study of cytomegalovirus exposure and HLA in healthy donors. Researchers ran the PCR with 60 Vbeta and 13 Jbeta primers. Profiling relied on immunoSEQ multiplex PCR, and the TCRdb table lists in-frame clones only, not all of them. Counted here are 150,000 to 200,000 clones, roughly 82% occurring once; the ten biggest clones make up 1.5% to 2%. This clone was seen a handful of times. The source of this sequence is a woman in her 30s in good health and CMV-seronegative. Source material: PBMCs.

This chain's CDR3 is CASSVDQGPLGDEQYF. CDR3 sequence (DNA): TGTGCCAGCAGCGTAGATCAGGGGCCCTTGGGGGATGAGCAGTACTTC. The chain joins TRBV9 to TRBJ2-7; TRBD1 is a possible D gene (6 bases). Trimming stripped 0 bases from V and 7 bases from J, with 20 bases between. The germline V gene has CDR1 SGDLS and CDR2 YYNGEE. The CDR3 totals 16 residues.